This TCR beta chain was obtained from a study of OX40 agonist ivuxolimab in advanced cancers. On the study more broadly: Ivuxolimab doses were 0.01, 0.1, 0.3, 1.5, 3 or 10 mg/kg every 2 weeks.

Sequenced by immunoSEQ multiplex PCR; TCRdb stores in-frame clones only, minus some. The data hold roughly 33,000 clones, with nearly 75% observed a single time. This clone was counted only a few times. The source was CD4+ or CD8+ T cells sorted from blood, collected in a trial of the OX40 agonist ivuxolimab. The source is an adult with an advanced solid tumor such as melanoma, head and neck, liver or kidney cancer.

The CDR3 DNA follows: TGCAGCGTTGTAAGGGGCGGCACCGGGGAGCTGTTTTTT. It encodes CSVVRGGTGELFF. The rearrangement links TRBV29-1 to TRBJ2-2, with TRBD1 as a possible D gene (5 bases). V was trimmed by 4 bases and J by 4 bases, leaving 10 bases between them. The CDR3 is 13 amino acids. Germline assignment: CDR1 SQVTM and CDR2 ANQGSEA.